The present entry profiles one TCR beta chain with its context. Its antigen is currently unknown. This sample was included in a study of T cell repertoires in cytomegalovirus infection. For the study at large: As its CMV epitopes, the study selected recently identified HLA-C-restricted and well-studied HLA-B-restricted targets. Public signatures in TCR beta pointed to CMV infection and matching HLA type.

Study-wide findings and caveats: In two of eight donors, the top clonotype was HLA-C-restricted CMV-specific. Identification of carriers of CMV plus the relevant HLA was achieved through cumulative public TCR beta family frequency.

TCRdb re-derived calls from the reads in MiXCR, one entry per CDR3 protein. The table records a few hundred thousand distinct CDR3 sequences, 35% to 50% of them present only once. The germline gives CDR1 MNHEY, CDR2 SMNVEV (reference sequence). The CDR3 runs to 14 residues. Trimming removed 10 bases at V and 2 bases at J, with 17 bases between. The material was cultured PBMCs, obtained from culture after CMV antigen stimulation. This TCR was recovered from a human donor in good health (CMV status not recorded). Some clones in this sample may be carry-over from other donors' samples. The rearrangement uses TRBV27 and TRBJ2-5; the D gene is possibly TRBD2 (6 bases). DNA of the CDR3: TGTGCCACCGCCCTAGGGAGGAATCAAGAGACCCAGTACTTC. This gives the protein CATALGRNQETQYF.